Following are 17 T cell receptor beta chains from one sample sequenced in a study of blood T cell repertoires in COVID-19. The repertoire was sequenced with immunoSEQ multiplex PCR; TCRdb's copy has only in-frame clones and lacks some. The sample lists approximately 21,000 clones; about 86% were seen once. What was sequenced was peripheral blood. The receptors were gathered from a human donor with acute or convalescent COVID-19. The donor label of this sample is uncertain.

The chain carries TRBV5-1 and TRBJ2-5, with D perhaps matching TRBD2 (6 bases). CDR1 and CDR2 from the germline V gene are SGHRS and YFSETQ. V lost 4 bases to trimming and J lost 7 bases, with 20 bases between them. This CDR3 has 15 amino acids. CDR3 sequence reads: CASSVGTPRSGTQYF. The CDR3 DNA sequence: TGCGCCAGCAGCGTAGGGACTCCCAGGAGTGGGACCCAGTACTTC.

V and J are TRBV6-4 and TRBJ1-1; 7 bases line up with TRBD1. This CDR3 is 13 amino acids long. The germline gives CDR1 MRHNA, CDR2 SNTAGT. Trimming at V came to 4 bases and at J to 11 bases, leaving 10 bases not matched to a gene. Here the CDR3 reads CASSADQTGTAFF. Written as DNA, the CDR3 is TGTGCCAGCAGTGCGGACCAGACAGGGACGGCTTTCTTT.

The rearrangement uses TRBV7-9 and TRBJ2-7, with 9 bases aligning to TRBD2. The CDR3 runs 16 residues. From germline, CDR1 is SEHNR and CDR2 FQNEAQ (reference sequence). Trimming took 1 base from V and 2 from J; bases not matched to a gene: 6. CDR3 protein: CASSLVGGRAAYEQYF. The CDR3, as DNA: TGTGCCAGCAGCTTAGTCGGCGGGAGGGCCGCCTACGAGCAGTACTTC.

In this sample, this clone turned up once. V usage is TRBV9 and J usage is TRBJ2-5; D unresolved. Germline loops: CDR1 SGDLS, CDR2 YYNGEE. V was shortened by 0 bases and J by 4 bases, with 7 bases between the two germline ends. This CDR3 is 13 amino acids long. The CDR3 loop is CASSVGVLETQYF. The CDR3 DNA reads TGTGCCAGCAGCGTAGGCGTCCTAGAGACCCAGTACTTC. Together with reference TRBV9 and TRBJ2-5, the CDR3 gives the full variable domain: DSGVTQTPKHLITATGQRVTLRCSPRSGDLSVYWYQQSLDQGLQFLIQYYNGEERAKGNILERFSAQQFPDLHSELNLSSLELGDSALYFCASSVGVLETQYFGPGTRLLVL.

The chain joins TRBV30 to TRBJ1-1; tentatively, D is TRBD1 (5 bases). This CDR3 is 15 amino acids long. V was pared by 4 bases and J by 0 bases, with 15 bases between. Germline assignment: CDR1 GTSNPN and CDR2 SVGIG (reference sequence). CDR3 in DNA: TGTGCCTGGACCTTCGGGACTGTCATGAACACTGAAGCTTTCTTT. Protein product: CAWTFGTVMNTEAFF.

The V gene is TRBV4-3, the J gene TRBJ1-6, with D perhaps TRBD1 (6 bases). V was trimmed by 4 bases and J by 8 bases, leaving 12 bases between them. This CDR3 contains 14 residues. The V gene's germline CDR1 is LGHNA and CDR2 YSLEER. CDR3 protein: CASSRGLRDSPLHF. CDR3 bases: TGCGCCAGCAGCCGGGGGCTTCGGGATTCACCCCTCCACTTT.

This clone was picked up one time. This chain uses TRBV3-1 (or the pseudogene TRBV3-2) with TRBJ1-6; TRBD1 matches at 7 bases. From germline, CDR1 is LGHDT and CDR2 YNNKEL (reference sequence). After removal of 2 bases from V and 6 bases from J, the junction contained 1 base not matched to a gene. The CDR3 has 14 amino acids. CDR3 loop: CASSQNRGNSPLHF. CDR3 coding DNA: TGTGCCAGCAGCCAAAACAGGGGTAATTCACCCCTCCACTTT.

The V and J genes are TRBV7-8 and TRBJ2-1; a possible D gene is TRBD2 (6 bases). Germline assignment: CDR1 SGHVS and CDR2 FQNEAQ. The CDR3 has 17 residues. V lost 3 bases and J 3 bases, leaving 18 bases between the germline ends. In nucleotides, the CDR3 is TGTGCCAGCAGCTTGATGGCACCGGGACTGGGCTACAATGAGCAGTTCTTC. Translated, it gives CASSLMAPGLGYNEQFF.

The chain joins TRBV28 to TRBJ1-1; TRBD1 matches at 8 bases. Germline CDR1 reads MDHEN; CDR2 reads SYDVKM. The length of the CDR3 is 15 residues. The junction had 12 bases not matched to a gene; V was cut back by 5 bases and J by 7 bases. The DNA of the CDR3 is TGTGCCAGCAGTCCGACAGGGGTCTACGCCCTTGAAGCTTTCTTT. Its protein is CASSPTGVYALEAFF.

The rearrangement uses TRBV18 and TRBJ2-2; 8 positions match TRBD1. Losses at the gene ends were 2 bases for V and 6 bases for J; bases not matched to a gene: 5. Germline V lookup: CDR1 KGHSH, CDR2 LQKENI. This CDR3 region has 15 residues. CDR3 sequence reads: CASSPRDRYPGELFF. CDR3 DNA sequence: TGTGCCAGCTCACCAAGGGACAGGTACCCCGGGGAGCTGTTTTTT.

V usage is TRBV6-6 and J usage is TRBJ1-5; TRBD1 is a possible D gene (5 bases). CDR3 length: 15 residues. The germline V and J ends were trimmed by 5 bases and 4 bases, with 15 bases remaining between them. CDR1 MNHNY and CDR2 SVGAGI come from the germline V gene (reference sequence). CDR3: CASSPVGRGNQPQHF. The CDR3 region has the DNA TGTGCCAGCAGTCCGGTCGGGAGGGGAAATCAGCCCCAGCATTTT.

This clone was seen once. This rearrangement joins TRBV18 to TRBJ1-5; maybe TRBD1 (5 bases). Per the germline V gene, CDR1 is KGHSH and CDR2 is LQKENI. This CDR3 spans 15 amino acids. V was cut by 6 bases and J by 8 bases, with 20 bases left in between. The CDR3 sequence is CASSVSRQGDKPQHF. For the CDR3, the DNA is TGTGCCAGCTCCGTTTCTCGGCAGGGTGATAAGCCCCAGCATTTT. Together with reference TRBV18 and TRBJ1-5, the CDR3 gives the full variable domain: NAGVMQNPRHLVRRRGQEARLRCSPMKGHSHVYWYRQLPEEGLKFMVYLQKENIIDESGMPKERFSAEFPKEGPSILRIQQVVRGDSAAYFCASSVSRQGDKPQHFGDGTRLSIL.

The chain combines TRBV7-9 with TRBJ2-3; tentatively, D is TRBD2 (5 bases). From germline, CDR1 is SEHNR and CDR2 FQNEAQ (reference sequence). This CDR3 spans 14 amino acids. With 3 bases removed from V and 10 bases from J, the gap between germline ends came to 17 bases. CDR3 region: CASSFTLTRSAQYF. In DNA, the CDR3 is TGTGCCAGCAGCTTCACCCTTACTAGGAGCGCGCAGTATTTT.

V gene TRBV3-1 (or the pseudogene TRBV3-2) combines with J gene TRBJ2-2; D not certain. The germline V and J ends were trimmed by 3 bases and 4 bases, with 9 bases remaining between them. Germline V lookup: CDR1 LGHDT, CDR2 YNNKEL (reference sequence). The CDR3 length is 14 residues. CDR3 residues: CASSQLSSTGELFF. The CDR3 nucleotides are TGTGCCAGCAGCCAGTTAAGTAGCACCGGGGAGCTGTTTTTT.

The CDR3 sequence is CASSWDLAGSTDTQYF. The CDR3 bases are TGTGCCAGCAGCTGGGACCTAGCGGGAAGCACAGATACGCAGTATTTT. The chain combines TRBV5-4 with TRBJ2-3; 9 bases align to TRBD2. Germline-derived CDR1 and CDR2 are SGHNT and YYREEE (reference sequence). V lost 3 bases to trimming and J lost 0 bases; unmatched junction nucleotides: 5. This CDR3 has 16 amino acids.

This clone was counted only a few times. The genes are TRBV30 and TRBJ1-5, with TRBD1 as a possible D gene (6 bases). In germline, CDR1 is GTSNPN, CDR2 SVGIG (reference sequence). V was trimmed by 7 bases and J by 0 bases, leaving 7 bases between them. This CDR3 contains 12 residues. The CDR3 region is CAYRDSNQPQHF. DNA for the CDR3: TGTGCCTACAGGGATAGCAATCAGCCCCAGCATTTT.

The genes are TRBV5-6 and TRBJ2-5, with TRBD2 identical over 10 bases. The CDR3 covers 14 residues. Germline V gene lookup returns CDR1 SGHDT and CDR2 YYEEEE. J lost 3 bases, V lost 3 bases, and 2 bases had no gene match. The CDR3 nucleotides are TGTGCCAGCAGCTCCCTAGCGGGGGAAGAGACCCAGTACTTC. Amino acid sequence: CASSSLAGEETQYF.